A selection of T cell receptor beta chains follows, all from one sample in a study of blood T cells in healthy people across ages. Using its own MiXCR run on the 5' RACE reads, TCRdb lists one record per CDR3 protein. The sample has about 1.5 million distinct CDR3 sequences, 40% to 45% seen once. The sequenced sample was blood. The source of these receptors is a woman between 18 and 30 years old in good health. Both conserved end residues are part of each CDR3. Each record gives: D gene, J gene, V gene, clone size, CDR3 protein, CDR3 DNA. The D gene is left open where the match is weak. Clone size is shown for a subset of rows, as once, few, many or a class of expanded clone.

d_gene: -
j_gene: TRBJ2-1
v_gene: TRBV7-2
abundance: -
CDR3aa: CASSTSPVSNFNEQFF
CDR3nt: TGTGCCAGCAGCACCTCACCAGTTTCAAATTTCAATGAGCAGTTCTTC

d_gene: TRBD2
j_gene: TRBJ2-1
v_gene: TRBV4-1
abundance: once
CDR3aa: CASSSPAGGETQFF
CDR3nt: TGCGCCAGCAGCTCGCCCGCGGGGGGGGAGACCCAGTTCTTC

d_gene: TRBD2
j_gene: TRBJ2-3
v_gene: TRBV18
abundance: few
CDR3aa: CASSPSTSSSAYF
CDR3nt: TGTGCCAGCTCACCTTCGACTAGCAGTAGTGCGTATTTT

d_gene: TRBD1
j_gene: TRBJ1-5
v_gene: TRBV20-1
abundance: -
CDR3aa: CSASLLDRDNQPQHF
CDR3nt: TGCAGTGCTAGCCTCCTTGACAGGGACAATCAGCCCCAGCATTTT

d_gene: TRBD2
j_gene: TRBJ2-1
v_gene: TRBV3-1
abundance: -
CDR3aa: CASSHGLAGNNEQFF
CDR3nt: TGTGCCAGCAGCCATGGACTAGCGGGGAACAATGAGCAGTTCTTC

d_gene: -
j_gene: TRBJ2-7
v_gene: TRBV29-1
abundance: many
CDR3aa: CSVSLGDLYEQYF
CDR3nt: TGCAGCGTGAGTCTCGGGGACCTCTACGAGCAGTACTTC

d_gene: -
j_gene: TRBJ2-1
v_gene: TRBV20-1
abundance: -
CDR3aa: CSADTAEEYNEQFF
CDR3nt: TGCAGTGCGGATACGGCGGAGGAGTACAATGAGCAGTTCTTC

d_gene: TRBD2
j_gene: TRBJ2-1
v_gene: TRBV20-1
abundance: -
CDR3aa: CSAVAALLAGVNEQFF
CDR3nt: TGCAGCGCCGTAGCGGCCCTGCTAGCGGGAGTGAATGAGCAGTTCTTC

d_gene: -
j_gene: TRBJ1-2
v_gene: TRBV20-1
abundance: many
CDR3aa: CSARVDDYGYTF
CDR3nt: TGCAGTGCTAGAGTTGATGACTATGGCTACACCTTC

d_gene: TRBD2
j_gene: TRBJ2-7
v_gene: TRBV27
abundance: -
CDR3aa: CASSSHGTSEQYF
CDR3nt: TGTGCCAGCAGTTCCCACGGGACTAGCGAGCAGTACTTC

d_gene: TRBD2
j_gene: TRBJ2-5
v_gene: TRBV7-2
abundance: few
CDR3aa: CASSLQRGGPETQYF
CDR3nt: TGTGCCAGCAGCTTACAACGGGGGGGTCCGGAGACCCAGTACTTC

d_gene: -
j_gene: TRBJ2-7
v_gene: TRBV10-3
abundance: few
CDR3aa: CAISEGEGSYEQYF
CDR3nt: TGTGCCATCAGTGAAGGTGAGGGGTCCTACGAGCAGTACTTC

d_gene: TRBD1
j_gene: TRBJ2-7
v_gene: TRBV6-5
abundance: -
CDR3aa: CASSSRQGMWYEQYF
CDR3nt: TGTGCCAGCAGTTCTCGACAGGGGATGTGGTACGAGCAGTACTTC

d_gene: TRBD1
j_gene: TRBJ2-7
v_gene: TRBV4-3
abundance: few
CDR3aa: CASSQEGQATYEQYF
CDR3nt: TGCGCCAGCAGCCAAGAGGGACAGGCTACCTACGAGCAGTACTTC

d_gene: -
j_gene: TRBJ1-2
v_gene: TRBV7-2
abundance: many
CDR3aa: CASSPGPNYGYTF
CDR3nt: TGTGCCAGCAGCCCTGGCCCCAACTATGGCTACACCTTC

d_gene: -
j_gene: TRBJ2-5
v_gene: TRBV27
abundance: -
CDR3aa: CASTPGPSQETQYF
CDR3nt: TGTGCCAGCACCCCGGGACCATCCCAAGAGACCCAGTACTTC

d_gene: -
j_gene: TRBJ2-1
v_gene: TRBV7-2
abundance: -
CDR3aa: CASSRRTLSSYNEQFF
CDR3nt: TGTGCCAGCAGCCGCAGGACACTTAGCTCCTACAATGAGCAGTTCTTC

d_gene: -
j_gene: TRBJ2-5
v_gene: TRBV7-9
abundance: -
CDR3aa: CASSTPMDSSGTQYF
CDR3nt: TGTGCCAGCAGCACGCCGATGGACAGCTCTGGGACCCAGTACTTC

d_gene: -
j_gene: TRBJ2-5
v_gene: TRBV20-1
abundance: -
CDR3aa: CSARKGTGQETQYF
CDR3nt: TGCAGTGCTAGGAAGGGAACAGGCCAAGAGACCCAGTACTTC

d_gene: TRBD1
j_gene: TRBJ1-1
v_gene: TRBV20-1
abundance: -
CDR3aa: CSASRGPEAFF
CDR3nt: TGCAGTGCTAGCAGGGGGCCTGAAGCTTTCTTT

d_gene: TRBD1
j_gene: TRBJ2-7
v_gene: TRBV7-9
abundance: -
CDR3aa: CASSLSPGQVTYEQYF
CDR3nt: TGTGCCAGCAGCCTAAGTCCGGGACAGGTAACCTACGAGCAGTACTTC

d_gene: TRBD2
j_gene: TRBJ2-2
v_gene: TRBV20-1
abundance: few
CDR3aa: CSVNAGDGELFF
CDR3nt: TGCAGTGTTAACGCGGGAGACGGGGAGCTGTTTTTT

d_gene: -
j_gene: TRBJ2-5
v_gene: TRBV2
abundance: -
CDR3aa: CASREGKETQYF
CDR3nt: TGTGCCAGCAGGGAGGGTAAAGAGACCCAGTACTTC

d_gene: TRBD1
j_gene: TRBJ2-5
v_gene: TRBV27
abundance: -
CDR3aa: CASSPDRVYPGQYF
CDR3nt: TGTGCCAGCAGTCCGGACAGGGTCTATCCAGGGCAGTACTTC

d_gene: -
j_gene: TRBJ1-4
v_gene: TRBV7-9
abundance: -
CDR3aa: CASSFGGGRTNEKLFF
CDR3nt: TGTGCCAGCAGCTTTGGAGGGGGGCGTACTAATGAAAAACTGTTTTTT

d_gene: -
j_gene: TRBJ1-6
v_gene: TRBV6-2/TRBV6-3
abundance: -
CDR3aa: CASSYGRGASSPLHF
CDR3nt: TGTGCCAGCAGTTATGGCAGGGGCGCGTCTTCACCCCTCCACTTT

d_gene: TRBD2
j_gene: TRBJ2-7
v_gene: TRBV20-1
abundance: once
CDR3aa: CSAQPSGTDYEQYF
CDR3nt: TGCAGTGCACAGCCTAGCGGGACGGACTACGAGCAGTACTTC

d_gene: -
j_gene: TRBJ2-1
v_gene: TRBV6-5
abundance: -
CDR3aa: CASSYIQAGYNEQFF
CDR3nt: TGTGCCAGCAGTTACATCCAGGCAGGTTATAATGAGCAGTTCTTC

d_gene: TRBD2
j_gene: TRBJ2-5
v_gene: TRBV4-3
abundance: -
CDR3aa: CASSQSLTGGKNEQYF
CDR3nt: TGCGCCAGCAGCCAATCGTTGACGGGAGGGAAGAATGAGCAGTACTTC

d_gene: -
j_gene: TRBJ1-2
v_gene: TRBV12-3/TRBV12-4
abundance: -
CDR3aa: CASSFLGGSHGYTF
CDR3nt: TGTGCCAGCAGTTTTTTAGGAGGGAGTCATGGCTACACCTTC

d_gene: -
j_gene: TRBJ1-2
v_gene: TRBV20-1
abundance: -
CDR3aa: CSALLSGGNYGYTF
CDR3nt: TGCAGTGCTTTGTTATCGGGGGGGAACTATGGCTACACCTTC

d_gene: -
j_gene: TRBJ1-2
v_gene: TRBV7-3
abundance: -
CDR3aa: CASSPNAESPYGYTF
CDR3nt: TGTGCCAGCAGCCCGAATGCAGAGAGTCCATATGGCTACACCTTC

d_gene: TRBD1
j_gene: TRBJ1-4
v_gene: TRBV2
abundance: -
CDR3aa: CASSAQGSNEKLFF
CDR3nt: TGTGCCAGCAGTGCACAGGGGTCGAATGAAAAACTGTTTTTT

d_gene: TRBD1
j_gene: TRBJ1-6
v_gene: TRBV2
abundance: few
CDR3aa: CASRTATGTGGSPLHF
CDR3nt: TGTGCCAGCCGTACCGCTACCGGGACAGGTGGTTCACCCCTCCACTTT

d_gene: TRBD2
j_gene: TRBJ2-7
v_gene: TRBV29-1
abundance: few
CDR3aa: CSVEEPQLAGARYEQYF
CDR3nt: TGCAGCGTTGAAGAACCCCAACTAGCGGGAGCTAGGTACGAGCAGTACTTC

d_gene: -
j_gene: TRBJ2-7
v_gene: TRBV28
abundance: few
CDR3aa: CASSLLGRLSSYEQYF
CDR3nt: TGTGCCAGCAGTTTATTAGGTCGTCTCAGCTCCTACGAGCAGTACTTC

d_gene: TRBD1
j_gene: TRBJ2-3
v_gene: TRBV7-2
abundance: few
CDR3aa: CASSLGITGGSTDTQYF
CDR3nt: TGTGCCAGCAGCTTAGGGATTACAGGGGGCAGCACAGATACGCAGTATTTT

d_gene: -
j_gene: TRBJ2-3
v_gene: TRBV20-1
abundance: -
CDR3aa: CSAQGASASTDTQYF
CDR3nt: TGCAGTGCTCAAGGGGCATCAGCTAGCACAGATACGCAGTATTTT

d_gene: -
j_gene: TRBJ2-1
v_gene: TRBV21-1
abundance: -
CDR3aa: CASSKGSSSYNEQFF
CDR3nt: TGTGCCAGCAGCAAAGGCTCAAGCTCCTACAATGAGCAGTTCTTC

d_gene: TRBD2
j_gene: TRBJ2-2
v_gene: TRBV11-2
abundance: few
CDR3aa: CASRLAGVNTGELFF
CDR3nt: TGTGCCAGCAGACTAGCGGGGGTGAACACCGGGGAGCTGTTTTTT

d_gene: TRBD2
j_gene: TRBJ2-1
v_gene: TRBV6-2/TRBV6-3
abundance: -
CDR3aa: CASRPLAEGYNEQFF
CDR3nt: TGTGCCAGCAGGCCACTAGCGGAGGGGTACAATGAGCAGTTCTTC

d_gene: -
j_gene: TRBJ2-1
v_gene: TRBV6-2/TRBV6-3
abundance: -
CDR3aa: CASKPGGVRSYNEQFF
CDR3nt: TGTGCCAGCAAACCAGGGGGGGTTCGCTCCTACAATGAGCAGTTCTTC

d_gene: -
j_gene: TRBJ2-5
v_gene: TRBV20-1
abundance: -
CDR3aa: CSSVHSMRETQYF
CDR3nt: TGCAGTTCCGTTCATAGTATGAGGGAGACCCAGTACTTC

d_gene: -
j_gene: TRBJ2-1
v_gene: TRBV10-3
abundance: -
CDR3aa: CAISGVRVSREQFF
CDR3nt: TGTGCCATCAGTGGCGTCAGGGTGAGCCGTGAGCAGTTCTTC

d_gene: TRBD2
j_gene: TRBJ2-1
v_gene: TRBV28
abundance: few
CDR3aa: CASSLAGATYNEQFF
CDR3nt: TGTGCCAGCAGTTTAGCGGGAGCTACCTACAATGAGCAGTTCTTC

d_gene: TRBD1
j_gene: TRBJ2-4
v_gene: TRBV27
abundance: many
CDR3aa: CASSRDRGNIQYF
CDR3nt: TGTGCCAGCAGTAGGGACAGGGGGAACATTCAGTACTTC

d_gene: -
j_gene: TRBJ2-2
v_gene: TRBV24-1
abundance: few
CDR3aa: CAPPNPRDLNTGELFF
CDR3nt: TGTGCCCCACCAAATCCTCGGGACCTGAACACCGGGGAGCTGTTTTTT

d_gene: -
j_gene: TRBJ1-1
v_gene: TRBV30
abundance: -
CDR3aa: CAGCVGRYLHTEAFF
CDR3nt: TGTGCCGGGTGTGTGGGGAGGTACCTCCACACTGAAGCTTTCTTT

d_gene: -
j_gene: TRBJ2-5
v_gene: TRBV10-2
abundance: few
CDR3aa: CASRGGTQETQYF
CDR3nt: TGCGCCAGCAGGGGTGGGACACAAGAGACCCAGTACTTC

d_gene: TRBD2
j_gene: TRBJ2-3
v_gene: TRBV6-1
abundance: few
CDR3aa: CASSGLQLRGGPVDTQYF
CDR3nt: TGTGCCAGCTCCGGTCTCCAACTGCGGGGGGGGCCCGTAGATACGCAGTATTTT

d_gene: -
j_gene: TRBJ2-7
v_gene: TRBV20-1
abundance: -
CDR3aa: CSARMLGALTGEQYF
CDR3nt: TGCAGTGCTAGAATGCTGGGGGCGCTGACGGGTGAGCAGTACTTC

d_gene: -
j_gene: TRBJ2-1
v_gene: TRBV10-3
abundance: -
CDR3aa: CAISESRAGLYNEQFF
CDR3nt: TGTGCCATCAGTGAGTCTCGAGCGGGCCTCTACAATGAGCAGTTCTTC

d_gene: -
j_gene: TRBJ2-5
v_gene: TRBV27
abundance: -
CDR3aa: CASSSLHEETQYF
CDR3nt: TGTGCCAGCAGTTCCCTCCATGAAGAGACCCAGTACTTC